This T cell receptor beta chain was found in a study of shared clonotypes between healthy human individuals. V gave up 4 bases and J gave up 6 bases, with 17 bases separating them. Germline V gene sequence: CDR1 SGDLS, CDR2 YYNGEE. The CDR3 is 15 residues long. Produced via immunoSEQ multiplex PCR; TCRdb's table is partial and in-frame only. The sample carries about 2.4 million clones, roughly 92% recorded once. This chain links TRBV9 with TRBJ2-4; no clear D. The sequenced material came from naive CD4+ T cells sorted from blood. Subset reported: CD45RA+ positively selected. The TCR comes from a man aged 18 to 30 in good health. The CDR3 DNA reads as TGTGCCAGCAGCCCGGCCTTGTCCCCCGGAAACATTCAGTACTTC. Residues: CASSPALSPGNIQYF.